This TCR beta chain comes out of a study of shared clonotypes between healthy human individuals. The CDR3 sequence is 13 residues long. Several immunoSEQ 96-well plates shared each subset's DNA, each plate a replicate. Assay: immunoSEQ multiplex PCR; the TCRdb copy retains only in-frame clones and omits some. The profile shows about 680,000 clones, around 73% of them singletons. Sequences were obtained from memory CD4+ T cells sorted from blood. The subset denotes: CD45RA-negative fraction. This chain links TRBV21-1 with TRBJ2-7. TRBV21-1 is reported as a pseudogene. The sequence was collected from a woman aged 25 to 39 in good health. The CDR3 sequence is CASSRPLAYEQYF. CDR3 nucleotide sequence: TGTGCCAGCAGCAGACCCCTTGCCTACGAGCAGTACTTC.